The rows below give T cell receptor beta chains drawn from one sample of a study of early T cells in non-severe SARS-CoV-2 infection. TCRdb re-derived calls from the 5' RACE reads in MiXCR, one entry per CDR3 protein. This sample has some 49,000 distinct CDR3 sequences, with over 9.5% found just once. Sequenced sample: whole blood. The receptors were gathered from an adult who was a healthcare worker with PCR-confirmed SARS-CoV-2 infection or an uninfected control (not recorded which). Each CDR3 is given with its conserved first and last residue. The D gene is left open where the match is weak. Only part of the rows carry a size: once, few, many, or a class if the clone is expanded.

CDR3 protein: CASSLNLKVGGAYNEQFF
CDR3 DNA: TGTGCCAGCAGCTTAAACTTGAAGGTGGGAGGGGCTTACAATGAGCAGTTCTTC
D gene: TRBD2
clone size: many
V gene: TRBV7-3
J gene: TRBJ2-1

CDR3 protein: CASKGTGYSYEQYF
CDR3 DNA: TGTGCCAGCAAGGGGACAGGGTATTCCTACGAGCAGTACTTC
D gene: TRBD1
clone size: few
V gene: TRBV28
J gene: TRBJ2-7

CDR3 protein: CSVIRGVYNEQFF
CDR3 DNA: TGCAGCGTTATTAGGGGCGTGTACAATGAGCAGTTCTTC
D gene: .
clone size: .
V gene: TRBV29-1
J gene: TRBJ2-1

CDR3 protein: CASSPGQGGLTEAFF
CDR3 DNA: TGCGCCAGCAGCCCGGGACAGGGAGGTTTGACTGAAGCTTTCTTT
D gene: TRBD1
clone size: many
V gene: TRBV4-1
J gene: TRBJ1-1

CDR3 protein: CSVDSLLQGRYGYTF
CDR3 DNA: TGCAGCGTTGACTCGCTTCTACAGGGAAGATATGGCTACACCTTC
D gene: .
clone size: many
V gene: TRBV29-1
J gene: TRBJ1-2

CDR3 protein: CASSLVSDLAKNIQYF
CDR3 DNA: TGTGCCAGCAGCTTAGTTTCCGATCTAGCCAAAAACATTCAGTACTTC
D gene: .
clone size: many
V gene: TRBV7-9
J gene: TRBJ2-4

CDR3 protein: CSSHGLGTEAFF
CDR3 DNA: TGCAGCTCACACGGGTTGGGCACTGAAGCTTTCTTT
D gene: .
clone size: many
V gene: TRBV29-1
J gene: TRBJ1-1

CDR3 protein: CASSSPPGTGRWNQPQHF
CDR3 DNA: TGTGCCAGTAGTTCACCACCCGGGACAGGGAGATGGAATCAGCCCCAGCATTTT
D gene: TRBD1
clone size: many
V gene: TRBV19
J gene: TRBJ1-5

CDR3 protein: CASSLGKGMERNEKLFF
CDR3 DNA: TGTGCCAGCAGCTTAGGAAAGGGAATGGAACGAAATGAAAAACTGTTTTTT
D gene: .
clone size: .
V gene: TRBV7-9
J gene: TRBJ1-4

CDR3 protein: CASSLTGTPSYGYTF
CDR3 DNA: TGTGCCAGCAGTTTAACCGGGACACCAAGTTATGGCTACACCTTC
D gene: .
clone size: few
V gene: TRBV28
J gene: TRBJ1-2